A single T cell receptor (beta chain) is shown here with its context. Its antigen is not yet known. Base qualities are missing; no much larger clone stands one base away. The cohort consisted of more than 650 healthy bone marrow donors. Cohort members were all nominally healthy when sampled, although unrecorded immune exposures were likely present. CMV serostatus was positive for 289 and negative for about 50% of the roughly 700 cohort members, and was not recorded for this donor. Each donor provided a peripheral blood sample, and peripheral blood mononuclear cells were used for TCR beta sequencing. Genomic DNA extraction from the blood cell samples was performed with the Qiagen DNeasy Blood Extraction Kit. These data are taken from a study of cytomegalovirus exposure and HLA in healthy donors (dated by TCRdb to 2016 to 2017). Background for the entire study: In an earlier analysis of some 550 of the donors, 276 Gb of sequence data and 100 million or so unique TCR beta sequences from roughly 190 million T cells were reported. An early release that covered about 600 HLA-typed donors contained around 330 gigabases of sequencing data and around 80 million unique TCR sequences. The genetic ancestry cluster associated with self-reported Caucasian donors included 70% to 85% of the roughly 400 genotyped donors. The aim of the study was to test whether cataloging public T cell receptors could identify signatures of past pathogen exposure. The study profiled the T cell repertoires of hundreds of subjects by immunosequencing and related them to cytomegalovirus serostatus. Besides the first cohort of approximately 670 subjects, a separate validation cohort made up of about 120 different subjects was used. To predict cytomegalovirus infection status, the study combined high-throughput TCR immunosequencing, statistical association of individual TCRs with disease status, and machine learning. A later analysis re-examined previously published TCR beta repertoires from about 700 donors and added high-resolution HLA genotyping to investigate patterns of TCR occurrence. Rather than drawing on any new phenotypic data, the later analysis identified candidate immune exposures from TCR beta sequences and the way those sequences occurred across donors. To decide whether each TCR beta V gene segment behaved as functional or pseudogenic, an earlier analysis of some 600 of the donors relied on high-throughput TCR beta sequencing. Donor age, sex, ethnicity and CMV serostatus were compiled together with the repertoire data. In a later genetic analysis, genome-wide SNP genotypes for about 55% of the roughly 700 donors were used, and that subset was treated as a discovery cohort. All discovery cohort repertoires had been generated using a single sequencing platform. HLA typing included class I and class II loci at four-digit resolution. Typing coverage varied by locus: roughly 629-640 donors for A, B, C, DRB1 and DQB1; roughly 560 for DQA1; over 600 for DPA1; approximately 490 for DPB1. Four or five DR-DQ haplotypes were treated as single units for association and clustering because of strong linkage in the cohort. On average, roughly 240,000 unique TCR beta nucleotide sequences were sequenced per donor among about 400 genotyped donors of the cohort, with roughly a sixth of those sequences being non-productive.

Counted from cysteine to phenylalanine, this CDR3 has 17 amino acids. Only the CDR3 region is kept as DNA, spanning 51 bases read in frame from base 1. CDR1 and CDR2 were assigned from the germline V gene (reference sequence) as SGHNT and YYREEE. Trimmed from V: 0 bases; trimmed from J: 5 bases; junction bases lacking a gene match: 6. Study-wide findings and limitations: An earlier analysis of approximately 500 of the donors showed that most TCR beta V segments appeared in productive rearrangements either about 90% or about 30% of the time, which broadly matched IMGT annotations. The cohort was sequenced for TCR beta chains only, and without alpha or paired-chain data the features that could be detected were limited. The classifier was reported to diagnose cytomegalovirus status with high specificity and sensitivity in both the original and validation cohorts. A few of the identified cytomegalovirus-associated TCR beta chains were confirmed in vitro to be specific for cytomegalovirus antigens. Immune exposure information for the cohort was limited to CMV serostatus. HLA typing was unavailable for some donors at each locus, so association tests used only the typed subset. According to a later genetic analysis, donors in an Asian-associated ancestry cluster had fewer N-insertions in productive TCRs than the roughly 670-donor mean. According to a later analysis, parvovirus B19, influenza, CMV and Epstein-Barr virus appeared linked to several top co-occurrence clusters. Specific HLA alleles were associated with roughly 17,000 TCR beta sequences at a false discovery rate of 0.05 in a later analysis. Because counts were too low, 15 to 20 rarely observed V segments, including chromosome 9 orphons, were excluded from the earlier analysis of some 590 of the donors. Across donors, most TCR sequences were observed very rarely, whereas some public TCRs were present in many individuals. Strong co-occurrence of HLA alleles, especially DR and DQ, made assigning TCR associations to individual alleles difficult. Sequencing depth was assumed to be roughly uniform across donors in the presence/absence analyses, though that assumption may not hold. According to the authors, the approach could potentially be generalized to other disease states and immunological phenotypes. Some IMGT-functional V segments, including TRBV6-2 and TRBV6-3, could not be told apart with the 87-base-pair reads, so those segments were excluded. Correlated functional status among segregating V segments might reflect linkage disequilibrium, but an unknown experimental factor could not be ruled out. In a later analysis, HLA-associated TCR beta chains were found to be more clonally expanded and to have lower generation probabilities than equally common non-associated chains. According to a later analysis, TCR association rates differed among HLA loci, with DRB1 alleles showing the most associated TCRs and HLA-C alleles showing the fewest. According to a later analysis, most CMV-associated TCR beta chains appeared to be HLA-restricted, and the HLA associations seemed to be driven largely by CMV exposure. In a later genetic analysis, a missense DCLRE1C variant was associated with V-gene and J-gene trimming of TCR beta chains, and the association was replicated in an independent cohort. A further reported finding was that TCR beta sequences accurately predicted the HLA-A and HLA-B alleles for most subjects in the first cohort. A group of highly shared sequence variants was considered likely to be a technical artifact of the sequencing pipeline. The study listed 150 to 200 TCR beta chains as associated with cytomegalovirus.

The protocol used for the library was the immunoSEQ multiplex PCR assay. The multiplex PCR relied on a mix of 60 forward primers for TCR Vbeta segments and 13 reverse primers for TCR Jbeta segments. A multiplex PCR assay on genomic DNA amplified the CDR3 region of rearranged TCR beta genes. The Illumina HiSeq System was used to sequence the amplified TCR beta libraries as 87-base-pair reads. The authors processed their data as follows. A later analysis counted about 76 million unique TCR beta chains across the approximately 700 repertoires, and 9.5 million to 11 million of these chains were shared by at least two donors. To remove PCR and sequencing errors, raw reads were error-corrected and collapsed into unique sequences using a nearest-neighbor algorithm that merged closely related sequences. Alignment of CDR3 sequences to IMGT reference sequences was used to assign V, D and J gene segments. For a sequence to be retained, a match of at least six nucleotides was required to both a V gene segment and a J gene segment. Rearrangements were called productive when the CDR3 lacked stop codons and stayed in frame with V and J; all others were non-productive. Following IMGT convention, CDR3 was defined as the stretch from the second conserved V-encoded cysteine up to the conserved J-encoded phenylalanine. The earlier analysis of 587 of the donors excluded sequences that lacked an unambiguous match to a single V gene segment. In an earlier analysis of roughly 600 of the donors, a V segment was called functional when productive rearrangements were above 56.7%, and segregating when the standard deviation between donors exceeded 5%. To diagnose cytomegalovirus status from the catalog of TCR beta chain sequences, a statistical classification framework was built. In a later analysis, V and J genes were assigned by comparing TCR nucleotide sequences against IMGT/GENE-DB human TR gene sequences. A later analysis assigned CDR3 sequences and most-parsimonious VDJ recombination scenarios with the TCRdist pipeline. In a later analysis, each TCR beta chain was defined by its CDR3 amino acid sequence together with its V-gene family, and reads without a unique V-gene family were excluded. A later analysis removed 500 to 600 highly shared, low-generation-probability nucleotide sequences to deal with suspected cross-contamination and a sequencing artifact. In a later analysis, a clonal expansion index for each public chain was calculated from normalized within-repertoire ranks of inferred template counts. A later analysis computed generation probabilities with a VDJ recombination model fitted to out-of-frame rearrangements, and checked the results against IGoR. In a later analysis, hypergeometric tests were used to score TCR-TCR, TCR-HLA and TCR-CMV co-occurrence, with a repertoire-size bias correction applied to TCR pairs. In a later analysis, false discovery rates were estimated by permuting HLA or CMV assignments 20 times. In a later analysis, co-occurring TCRs were grouped using DBSCAN, with TCRdist sequence similarity added in when clustering inside HLA-allele-positive subsets. For co-occurrence clustering, repertoires with fewer than 30,000 or more than 120,000 public chains were excluded, along with 4 to 6 repertoires with anomalous nucleotide sharing. This is the immuneACCESS table as TCRdb keeps it, with only in-frame sequences that have V and J called. A part of the clones is gone; compared with another copy, unresolved V genes explain less than half, and the rest is unexplained. D and trimming come from the DNA, and the V and J calls and clone size come from that table. The sample records about 40,000 clones, 50% of which are singletons. The ten largest clonotypes hold about an eighth of the sample.

The specimen was PBMCs. The rearrangement joined TRBV5-4 to TRBJ2-2; TRBD2 aligns with 11 central bases. The receptor comes from a human donor in good health. The sequenced DNA is TGTGCCAGCAGCTTGGGGCTAGCGGGGGGTGAGACCGGGGAGCTGTTTTTT. Translated, it gives CASSLGLAGGETGELFF.